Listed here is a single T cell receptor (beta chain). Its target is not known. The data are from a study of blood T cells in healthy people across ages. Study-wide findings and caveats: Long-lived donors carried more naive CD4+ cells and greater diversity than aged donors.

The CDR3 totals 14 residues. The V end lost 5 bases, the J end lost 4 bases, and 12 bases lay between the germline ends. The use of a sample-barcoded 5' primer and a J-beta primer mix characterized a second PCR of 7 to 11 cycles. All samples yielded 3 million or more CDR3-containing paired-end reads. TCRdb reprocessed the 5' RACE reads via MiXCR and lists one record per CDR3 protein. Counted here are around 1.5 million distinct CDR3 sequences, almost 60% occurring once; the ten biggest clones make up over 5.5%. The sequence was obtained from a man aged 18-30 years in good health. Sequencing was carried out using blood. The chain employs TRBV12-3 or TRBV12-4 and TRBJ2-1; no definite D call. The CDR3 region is CASSLSRRYNEQFF. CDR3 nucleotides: TGTGCCAGCAGTCTTAGTAGGAGATACAATGAGCAGTTCTTC.